A single TCR beta chain is shown here with its context. Its specificity is not known. The CDR3 runs to 15 residues. The germline V gene has CDR1 MGHDK and CDR2 SYGVNS. More than 250,000 cells per CD8+ T cell subset were flow-sorted in triplicate. Naive CD8+ T cells were CD45RO-CCR7+CD27+CD95-. UMI labels and 5' RACE were used to prepare the TRB cDNA libraries. TCRdb re-analyzed the 5' RACE reads; it lists each CDR3 protein once, without DNA. The sample includes 100,000 to 150,000 distinct CDR3 sequences. These data come from a study of CXCR3-negative and CXCR3-positive naive CD8 T cells. Whole-study results and caveats: It was found that naive subsets had comparable surface CD5, and TCR strength was inferred from TRB CDR3 properties.

The TCR was taken from a human donor in good health. Some clones in this sample may be carry-over from other donors' samples. This chain joins TRBV25-1 and TRBJ2-5; there is no DNA to check the TCRdb D call of TRBD1. Sequenced sample: naive CXCR3- CD8+ T cells from blood. Subset denoted: CD45RO-CCR7+CD27+CD95- naive CD8+ T cells lacking CXCR3 (TNR3-). This CDR3 reads CASSESQGRWETQYF. Using reference TRBV25-1 and TRBJ2-5 for the parts outside the CDR3, the full variable domain is EADIYQTPRYLVIGTGKKITLECSQTMGHDKMYWYQQDPGMELHLIHYSYGVNSTEKGDLSSESTVSRIRTEHFPLTLESARPSHTSQYLCASSESQGRWETQYFGPGTRLLVL.